The rows below give T cell receptor beta chains drawn from one sample of a study of blood T cells in healthy people across ages. MiXCR, run by TCRdb on the 5' RACE reads, gives a single entry per CDR3 protein. The data show 850,000 to 1,100,000 distinct CDR3 sequences, with around two fifths seen just once and about an eighth held by the top ten. Material: blood. All receptors derive from a man younger than 35 in good health. CDR3s leave out the opening cysteine and the closing phenylalanine or tryptophan.

TRBJ1-2	TRBV12-5	ASGLDRADYGYT
TRBJ2-1	TRBV6-2/TRBV6-3	ASSYRPGQGRDEQF
.	TRBV20-1	SARSRTSGLYEQY
TRBJ2-5	TRBV24-1	ATSAGTPNYNEQY
TRBJ1-2	TRBV5-1	ASSWDRGSYGYT
TRBJ2-5	TRBV7-9	ASSLPEETQY
TRBJ2-5	TRBV7-9	ASSGLPGLPETQY
TRBJ1-2	TRBV13	ASSSGVRANYGYT
TRBJ1-4	TRBV29-1	SMEPRDRFTEKLF
TRBJ1-3	TRBV20-1	SAGPPGGIGNTIY
TRBJ2-5	TRBV6-6	ASSYSAGETQY
TRBJ1-1	TRBV6-5	ASSRGVNTEAF
TRBJ1-2	TRBV4-1	ASSYEQGIDYGYT
TRBJ2-2	TRBV4-2	ASSQEATGELF
TRBJ2-3	TRBV6-2/TRBV6-3	ASSSTGTGTLTQY
TRBJ1-5	TRBV4-3	ASSQDLNRDNQPQH
TRBJ1-1	TRBV10-2	ASSEGSPMNTEAF
TRBJ1-2	TRBV20-1	SASTINQGIRTNGYT
TRBJ1-1	TRBV6-2/TRBV6-3	ASSYRPPAYTEAF
TRBJ1-6	TRBV11-2	ASSSLRGQGRSPLH
TRBJ1-5	TRBV4-1	ASSLGGGLGQPQH
TRBJ2-3	TRBV5-1	ARDSGTDTQY
TRBJ1-1	TRBV19	ASSRLKQNTEAF
TRBJ2-3	TRBV12-3/TRBV12-4	ASSWGRESDTQY
TRBJ2-1	TRBV7-9	ASSKAERTYEQF
TRBJ2-6	TRBV12-3/TRBV12-4	ASSLWGPAYTGANVLT
TRBJ2-5	TRBV6-5	ASSYSIFPGGAYNEQY
TRBJ2-1	TRBV20-1	SARVGGGTNEQF
TRBJ1-1	TRBV6-5	ASSYLTARRDTEAF
TRBJ2-3	TRBV4-2	ASSQEWLAGGDTQY
TRBJ1-3	TRBV6-6	ASSSDTISGNTIY
TRBJ1-2	TRBV29-1	GGGTGLTHGYT
TRBJ2-4	TRBV10-3	AIRDNREAKNIQY
TRBJ2-1	TRBV9	ASSVAGTAPLYNEQF
TRBJ2-1	TRBV7-3	ASSLMDRGTFYNEQF
TRBJ2-1	TRBV12-5	ASGLSGTGAYEQF
TRBJ1-1	TRBV6-6	ASSYDADEAF
TRBJ1-6	TRBV7-9	ASSQGRDYSPLH
TRBJ2-1	TRBV3-1	ASSEETSGGLYEQF
TRBJ1-1	TRBV12-3/TRBV12-4	ASSRTREGQGALAF
TRBJ2-2	TRBV30	ASRGGQGFNTGELF
TRBJ2-7	TRBV6-5	ASSYSGTGGPYEQY
TRBJ2-1	TRBV5-1	ASSSGSGPPDNEQF
TRBJ2-5	TRBV12-3/TRBV12-4	ASARDRVQETQY